Listed below are T cell receptor beta chains from one sample, sequenced in a study of T cells in Graves' hyperthyroidism and ophthalmopathy. One entry per CDR3 protein, called by TCRdb with MiXCR from the multiplex PCR reads. Among more than 500,000 distinct CDR3 sequences, roughly 14% were seen once, and the ten largest hold roughly 4.3%. Sequenced material: blood. The origin of the receptors is a middle-aged woman with Graves' ophthalmopathy. The CDR3 runs from the conserved cysteine through the conserved F or W. D genes are given only for firm matches. Where a row states a size, it is once, few, many or the class of an expanded clone; other rows omit it.

V gene	clone size	D gene	J gene	CDR3 protein	CDR3 DNA
TRBV7-9	many	TRBD2	TRBJ2-7	CASGEVLAGAEEQYF	TGTGCCAGCGGTGAGGTCCTAGCGGGAGCTGAAGAGCAGTACTTC
TRBV7-9	many	NA	TRBJ1-2	CASSFEGANYGYTF	TGTGCCAGCAGCTTCGAAGGGGCTAACTATGGCTACACCTTC
TRBV14	NA	TRBD2	TRBJ2-7	CASSQKGRGRALGSYEQYF	TGTGCCAGCAGCCAAAAGGGGCGCGGGAGGGCCCTCGGCTCCTACGAGCAGTACTTC
TRBV6-2/TRBV6-3	many	NA	TRBJ2-7	CASTLPGSYEQYF	TGTGCCAGCACCCTACCCGGCTCCTACGAGCAGTACTTC
TRBV11-2	NA	TRBD2	TRBJ2-2	CASSTTTSGRARELFF	TGTGCCAGCAGCACCACGACTAGCGGGAGGGCTCGGGAGCTGTTTTTT
TRBV20-1	many	NA	TRBJ2-7	CSAVQDVYEQYF	TGCAGTGCCGTACAGGATGTCTACGAGCAGTACTTC
TRBV4-1	many	NA	TRBJ1-1	CASSQDGSPNTEAFF	TGCGCCAGCAGCCAAGACGGCAGCCCGAACACTGAAGCTTTCTTT
TRBV12-3/TRBV12-4	many	NA	TRBJ2-7	CASSLSYAEQYF	TGTGCCAGCAGTTTGTCATATGCCGAGCAGTACTTC
TRBV11-2	few	TRBD1	TRBJ1-2	CASSPAGPDRGLNGYTF	TGTGCCAGCAGCCCTGCGGGACCTGACAGGGGACTAAATGGCTACACCTTC
TRBV9	many	NA	TRBJ1-2	CASSESDSYGYTF	TGTGCCAGCAGCGAGTCGGACAGCTATGGCTACACCTTC
TRBV6-1	many	NA	TRBJ1-1	CASSRTGAENTEAFF	TGTGCCAGCAGTCGAACGGGGGCAGAGAACACTGAAGCTTTCTTT
TRBV12-3/TRBV12-4	few	NA	TRBJ2-7	CASSLGGIDDEQYF	TGTGCCAGCAGTTTAGGAGGGATTGACGACGAGCAGTACTTC
TRBV6-1	many	TRBD1	TRBJ1-1	CASSDYRGSEAFF	TGTGCCAGCAGTGACTACAGGGGTTCTGAAGCTTTCTTT
TRBV7-8	NA	NA	TRBJ2-7	CASTDTFLAQYF	TGTGCCAGCACCGACACTTTCTTGGCGCAGTACTTC
TRBV15	many	NA	TRBJ2-7	CATSRELGVYEQYF	TGTGCCACCAGCAGAGAACTAGGGGTCTACGAGCAGTACTTC
TRBV10-3	many	NA	TRBJ2-2	CAISFGVDTGELFF	TGTGCCATCAGCTTTGGGGTCGACACCGGGGAGCTGTTTTTT
TRBV15	many	NA	TRBJ1-3	CATSRDRLSGNTIYF	TGTGCCACCAGCAGAGATCGTCTCTCTGGAAACACCATATATTTT
TRBV20-1	many	NA	TRBJ1-2	CSARGSGFGGGYTF	TGCAGTGCTAGAGGTTCTGGGTTCGGGGGTGGCTACACCTTC
TRBV20-1	many	TRBD2	TRBJ2-7	CSARSGLAEDYEQYF	TGCAGTGCTAGATCAGGACTAGCGGAGGACTACGAGCAGTACTTC
TRBV7-2	many	NA	TRBJ2-5	CASGLNWETQYF	TGTGCCTCCGGACTCAATTGGGAGACCCAGTACTTC
TRBV20-1	many	TRBD2	TRBJ2-5	CSAGLAGAGETQYF	TGCAGTGCAGGACTAGCGGGAGCAGGAGAGACCCAGTACTTC
TRBV10-1	few	TRBD2	TRBJ2-7	CASSVTGTRAGEQYF	TGCGCCAGCAGTGTAACCGGGACTAGGGCTGGCGAGCAGTACTTC
TRBV20-1	many	NA	TRBJ2-5	CSARTSREISETQYF	TGCAGTGCTAGGACTTCCCGGGAGATCAGCGAGACCCAGTACTTC
TRBV6-2/TRBV6-3	many	TRBD1	TRBJ2-7	CASSPPGQGDEEQYF	TGTGCCAGCAGTCCGCCGGGACAGGGGGATGAAGAGCAGTACTTC
TRBV2	many	NA	TRBJ2-3	CASSEVGDTQYF	TGTGCCAGCAGTGAAGTGGGGGATACGCAGTATTTT
TRBV5-5	many	TRBD1	TRBJ1-3	CASSSDRGSGNTIYF	TGTGCCAGCAGTTCGGACAGGGGCTCTGGAAACACCATATATTTT
TRBV7-9	many	NA	TRBJ1-1	CASRAGPAEAFF	TGTGCCAGCAGAGCGGGACCCGCTGAAGCTTTCTTT
TRBV20-1	NA	NA	TRBJ1-5	CSAPDQGHGSQHF	TGCAGTGCTCCGGACCAGGGACATGGGTCCCAGCATTTT
TRBV7-7	many	TRBD1	TRBJ2-5	CASSLNRGRGETQYF	TGTGCTAGCAGCCTCAACAGGGGGCGCGGAGAGACCCAGTACTTC